This TCR beta chain was observed in a study of shared clonotypes between healthy human individuals. Study-wide points: The study's rarefaction showed incomplete sorted-subset sequencing despite large depth. The expectation was that sequencing depth would affect clonotype sharing among donors.

The authors' processing: There were no quality scores in the junction-only immunoSEQ sequences, so filtering differed. Method: immunoSEQ multiplex PCR; TCRdb's copy keeps in-frame clones and lacks some. V, J and clone size derive from that table, while D and trimming were established from the DNA sequence. Counted here are 950,000 to 1,200,000 clones, around three quarters occurring once; the ten biggest clones make up 0.89%. V lost 9 bases and J lost 4; bases outside the gene matches: 10. The CDR3 consists of 15 residues. Germline assignment: CDR1 LNHDA and CDR2 SQIVND (reference sequence). To note about this clone: Antigen unknown.

The clonotype comes from a man aged 18 to 30 in good health. Some clones in this sample may be carry-over from other donors' samples. Material for sequencing was memory CD4+ T cells from PBMCs. Subset meaning: CD45RA-negative fraction. This chain joins TRBV19 and TRBJ1-3; TRBD1 agrees at 9 bases. CDR3 bases: TGTGCCAGGGGAGAGGACAGGGGTTCCGGAAACACCATATATTTT. Its translation is CARGEDRGSGNTIYF.